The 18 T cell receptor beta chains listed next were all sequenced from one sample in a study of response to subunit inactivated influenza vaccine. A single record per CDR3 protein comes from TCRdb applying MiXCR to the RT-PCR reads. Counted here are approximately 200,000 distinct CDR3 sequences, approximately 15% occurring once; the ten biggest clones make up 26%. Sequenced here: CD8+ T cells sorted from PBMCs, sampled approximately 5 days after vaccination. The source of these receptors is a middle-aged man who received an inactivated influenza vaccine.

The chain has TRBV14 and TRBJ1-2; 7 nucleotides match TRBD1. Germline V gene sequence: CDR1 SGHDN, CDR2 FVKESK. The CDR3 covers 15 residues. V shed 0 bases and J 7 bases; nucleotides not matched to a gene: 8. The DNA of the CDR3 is TGTGCCAGCAGCCAAGATCGTACAGGGGCGAGTGGCTACACCTTC. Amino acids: CASSQDRTGASGYTF.

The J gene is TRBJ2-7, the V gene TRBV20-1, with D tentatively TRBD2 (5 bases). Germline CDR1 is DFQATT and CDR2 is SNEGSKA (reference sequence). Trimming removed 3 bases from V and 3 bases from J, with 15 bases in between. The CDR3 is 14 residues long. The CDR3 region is CSAREDRSDYEQYF. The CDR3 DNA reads TGCAGTGCTAGGGAGGACCGCTCCGACTACGAGCAGTACTTC.

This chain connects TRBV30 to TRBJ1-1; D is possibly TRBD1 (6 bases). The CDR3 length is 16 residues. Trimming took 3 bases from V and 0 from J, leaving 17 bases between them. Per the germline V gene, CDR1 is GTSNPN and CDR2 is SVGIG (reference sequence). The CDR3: CAWSHSPGHLNTEAFF. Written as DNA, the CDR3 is TGTGCCTGGAGCCACTCACCGGGACATTTGAACACTGAAGCTTTCTTT.

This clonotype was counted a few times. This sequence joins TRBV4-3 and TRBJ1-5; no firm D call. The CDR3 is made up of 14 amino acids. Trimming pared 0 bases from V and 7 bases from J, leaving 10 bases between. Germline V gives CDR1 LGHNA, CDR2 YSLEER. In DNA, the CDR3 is TGCGCCAGCAGCCAAGATCGCGGGGTCCAGCCCCAGCATTTT. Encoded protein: CASSQDRGVQPQHF.

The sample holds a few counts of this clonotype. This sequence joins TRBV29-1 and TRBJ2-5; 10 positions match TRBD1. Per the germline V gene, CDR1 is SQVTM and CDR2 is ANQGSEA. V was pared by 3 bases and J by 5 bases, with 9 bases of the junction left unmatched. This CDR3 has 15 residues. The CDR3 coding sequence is TGCAGCGTTGAGAGGCTCGGGACAGGGGACGAGACCCAGTACTTC. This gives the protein CSVERLGTGDETQYF.

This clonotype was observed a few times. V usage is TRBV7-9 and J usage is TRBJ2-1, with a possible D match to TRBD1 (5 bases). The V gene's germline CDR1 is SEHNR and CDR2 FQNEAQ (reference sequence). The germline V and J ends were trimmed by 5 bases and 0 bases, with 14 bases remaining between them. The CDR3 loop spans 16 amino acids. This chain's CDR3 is CASSPWGGYSYNEQFF. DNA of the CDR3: TGTGCCAGCAGCCCCTGGGGCGGTTACTCCTACAATGAGCAGTTCTTC.

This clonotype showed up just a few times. CDR3 nucleotides: TGTGCCAGCAGCTCAGGGGACAGGGACTCCTACGAGCAGTACTTC. It encodes CASSSGDRDSYEQYF. This chain uses TRBV7-9 with TRBJ2-7, with 9 positions matching TRBD1. V gave up 4 bases and J gave up 0 bases; unmatched junction bases: 4. CDR3 length: 15 residues. CDR1 and CDR2 (germline): SEHNR, FQNEAQ (reference sequence). Full variable domain (remainder filled in from reference TRBV7-9 and TRBJ2-7): DTGVSQNPRHKITKRGQNVTFRCDPISEHNRLYWYRQTLGQGPEFLTYFQNEAQLEKSRLLSDRFSAERPKGSFSTLEIQRTEQGDSAMYLCASSSGDRDSYEQYFGPGTRLTVT.

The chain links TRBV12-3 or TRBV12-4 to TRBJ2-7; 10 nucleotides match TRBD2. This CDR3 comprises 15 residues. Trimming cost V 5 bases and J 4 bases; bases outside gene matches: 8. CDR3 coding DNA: TGTGCCAGCAGTCATTCAGGACTAGCGGAATACGAGCAGTACTTC. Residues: CASSHSGLAEYEQYF.

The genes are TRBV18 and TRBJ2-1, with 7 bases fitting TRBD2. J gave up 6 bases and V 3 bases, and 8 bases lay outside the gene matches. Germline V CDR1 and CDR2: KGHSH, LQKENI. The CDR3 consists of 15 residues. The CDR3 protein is CASSPWRENINEQFF. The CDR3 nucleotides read TGTGCCAGCTCACCGTGGCGGGAGAACATCAATGAGCAGTTCTTC.

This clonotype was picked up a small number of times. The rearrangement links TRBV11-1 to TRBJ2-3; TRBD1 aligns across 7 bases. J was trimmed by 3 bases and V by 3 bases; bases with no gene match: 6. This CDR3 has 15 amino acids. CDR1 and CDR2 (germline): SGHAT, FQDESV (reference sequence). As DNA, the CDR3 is TGTGCCAGCAGCTTTGAGGGGGCTACGACAGATACGCAGTATTTT. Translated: CASSFEGATTDTQYF.

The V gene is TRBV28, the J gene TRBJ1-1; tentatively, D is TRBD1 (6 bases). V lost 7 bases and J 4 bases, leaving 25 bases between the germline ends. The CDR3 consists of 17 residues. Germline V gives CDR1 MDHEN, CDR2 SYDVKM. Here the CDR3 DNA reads TGTGCCAGCACCCCGGTGGGGCAGGGGTGGAGGAGCACTGAAGCTTTCTTT. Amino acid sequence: CASTPVGQGWRSTEAFF.

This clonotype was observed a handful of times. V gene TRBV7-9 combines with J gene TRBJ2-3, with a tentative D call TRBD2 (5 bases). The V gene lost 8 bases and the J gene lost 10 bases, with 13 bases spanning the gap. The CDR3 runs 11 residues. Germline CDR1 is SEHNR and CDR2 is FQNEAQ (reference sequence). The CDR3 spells CASFFRGAQYF. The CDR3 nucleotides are TGTGCCAGCTTTTTCCGGGGTGCGCAGTATTTT.

The CDR3 nucleotides are TGTGCCAGCACCCGGAGGGGCTCCGTATCTAGCACAGATACGCAGTATTTT. It is translated as CASTRRGSVSSTDTQYF. V is TRBV7-9 and J is TRBJ2-3, with D perhaps matching TRBD2 (6 bases). The CDR3 length is 17 residues. Germline-derived CDR1 and CDR2 are SEHNR and FQNEAQ (reference sequence). V was pared by 7 bases and J by 0 bases, with 20 bases between.

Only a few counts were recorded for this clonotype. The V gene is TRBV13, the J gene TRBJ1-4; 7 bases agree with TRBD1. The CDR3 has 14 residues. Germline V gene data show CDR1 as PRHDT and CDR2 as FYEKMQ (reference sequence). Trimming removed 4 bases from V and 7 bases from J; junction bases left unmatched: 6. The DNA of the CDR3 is TGTGCCAGCAGCTACAGGGGAGAGGGTGAAAAACTGTTTTTT. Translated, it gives CASSYRGEGEKLFF.

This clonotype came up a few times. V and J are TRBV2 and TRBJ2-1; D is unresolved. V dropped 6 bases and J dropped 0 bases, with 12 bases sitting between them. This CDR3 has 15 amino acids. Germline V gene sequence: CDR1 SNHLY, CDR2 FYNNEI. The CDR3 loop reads CASRAAPSSYNEQFF. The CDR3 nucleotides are TGTGCCAGCAGGGCGGCACCGAGCTCCTACAATGAGCAGTTCTTC.

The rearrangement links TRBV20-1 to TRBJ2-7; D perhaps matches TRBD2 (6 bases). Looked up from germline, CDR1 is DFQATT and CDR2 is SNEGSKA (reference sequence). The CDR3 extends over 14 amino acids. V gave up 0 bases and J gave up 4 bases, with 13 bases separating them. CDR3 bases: TGCAGTGCTAGAGACCGTAGCGGAATTTACGAGCAGTACTTC. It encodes CSARDRSGIYEQYF.

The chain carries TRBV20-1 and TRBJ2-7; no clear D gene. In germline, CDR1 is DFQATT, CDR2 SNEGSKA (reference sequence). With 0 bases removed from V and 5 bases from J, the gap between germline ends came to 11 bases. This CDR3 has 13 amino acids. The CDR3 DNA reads TGCAGTGCTAGAGACGTTACCCCCCACGAGCAGTACTTC. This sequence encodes CSARDVTPHEQYF.

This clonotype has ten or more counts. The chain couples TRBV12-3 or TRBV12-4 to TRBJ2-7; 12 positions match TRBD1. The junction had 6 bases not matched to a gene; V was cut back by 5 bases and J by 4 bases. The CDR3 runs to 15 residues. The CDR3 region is CASSPGQGAFYEQYF. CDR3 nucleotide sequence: TGTGCCAGCAGTCCGGGACAGGGGGCGTTTTACGAGCAGTACTTC.